This T cell receptor beta chain was recovered during a study of shared clonotypes between healthy human individuals. Trimming shortened V by 5 bases and J by 5 bases, and 12 bases separated the two germline ends. The CDR3 runs to 13 residues. The germline CDR1 and CDR2 sequences are MNHNS and SASEGT. Study-wide points: Naive subsets generally exceeded memory subsets in estimated richness. Across a handful of donors, naive CD4 shared around 5.3%, naive CD8 more than 3%, memory CD4 roughly 2.1%, memory CD8 0.4% to 0.5%.

Points on this clone: Its antigen is undetermined.

Naive CD4+ cells were CD45RA-selected; the remaining cells were memory. For sorted subsets, about 190 ng DNA per replicate equaled around 28,000 T cell genomes. Repertoires were generated with immunoSEQ multiplex PCR, while TCRdb's copy carries only in-frame clones and drops some. The sample carries around 2.3 million clones, nearly 97% recorded once. The chain links TRBV6-1 to TRBJ1-1, with D unclear. The source of this sequence is a man aged 18 to 35 in good health. The sequencing sample was made of naive CD4+ T cells sorted from blood. Specified subset: CD45RA+ positively selected. As DNA, the CDR3 is TGTGCCAGCAGTAACGAGAGGGAAACTGAAGCTTTCTTT. Translating gives CASSNERETEAFF.